In this sample, the clone carrying this TCR beta chain turned up many times. Antigen unknown. TCRdb independently ran MiXCR on the RACE reads; one entry per CDR3 protein. The sample yields 360,000 or so distinct CDR3 sequences, over 6% seen once. Indicated time point: patch test 2, 6 weeks after DPC sensitization. The treatment: therapeutic diphenylcyclopropenone sensitization with weekly scalp DPC. The CDR3 runs 15 residues. CDR1 SEHNR and CDR2 FQNEAQ come from the germline V gene (reference sequence). The V gene end was trimmed by 4 bases and the J gene end by 10 bases; junction bases not matched to a gene: 9. The data were obtained in a study of human T cells and chemical hapten exposure. Study-level points and caveats: Relative to controls, expanded TCRs formed significantly more large CDR3 similarity clusters.

V gene TRBV7-9 combines with J gene TRBJ1-6, with TRBD1 matching 8 bases. Sequenced here: whole blood, sampled in connection with sensitization to the hapten diphenylcyclopropenone (DPC). This TCR was recovered from a woman aged 18 to 35 with alopecia areata. Some clones in this sample may be carry-over from other donors' samples. The CDR3 bases are TGTGCCAGCAGCTCCAGCAGACAGGGGAAATCACCCCTCCACTTT. Translated, it gives CASSSSRQGKSPLHF.